This T cell receptor beta chain is drawn from a study of control samples from healthy donors and cancer patients. The CDR3 contains 14 residues. Germline V CDR1 and CDR2: SGHRS, YFSETQ. Trimming took 3 bases from V and 1 from J, leaving 10 bases between them. Some clones are missing from TCRdb's copy, which holds only in-frame ones; the method was immunoSEQ multiplex PCR. The table records 100,000 to 150,000 clones, roughly 92% of them present only once. This TCR was recovered from a man at least 80 years old with head and neck cancer. Material for sequencing was PBMCs. The rearrangement joins TRBV5-1 to TRBJ2-5, with D maybe TRBD2 (5 bases). The CDR3 loop reads CASSSGLPQETQYF. The CDR3 nucleotides read TGCGCCAGCAGCTCGGGATTGCCCCAAGAGACCCAGTACTTC.